This TCR beta chain derives from a study of Ad26.COV2.S vaccination and SARS-CoV-2 variants. At the level of the study: Participants got Ad26.COV2.S intramuscularly, once or twice 56 days apart.

Concerning this clone: Its cognate antigen is unknown.

Only in-frame clones appear in the TCRdb table, and some are missing; sequencing was by immunoSEQ multiplex PCR. The profile shows roughly 350,000 clones, roughly 84% of them singletons. Study conclusions and caveats: The study found similar non-spike TCR breadth in vaccine and placebo recipients.

Treatment described: about 20 received Ad26.COV2.S at low or high dose, single or two shots; roughly five received placebo; per-sample allocation not given. Samples came from day 63 after the first vaccine or placebo injection. The CDR3 length is 15 residues. Germline V gene data show CDR1 as SEHNR and CDR2 as FQNEAQ (reference sequence). The V and J ends lost 5 bases and 1 base, in that order; junction bases with no gene match: 6. The sequence derives from a person aged 18-60 years who received the Ad26.COV2.S COVID-19 vaccine or a placebo. The material sequenced was peripheral blood, taken in a trial of Ad26.COV2.S vaccine versus placebo. This sequence joins TRBV7-9 and TRBJ1-2; the match to TRBD1 covers 8 bases. The chain's CDR3 is CASSLGQGVNYGYTF. The CDR3 bases are TGTGCCAGCAGCCTTGGACAGGGAGTTAACTATGGCTACACCTTC.